A single sample is the source of the 21 T cell receptor beta chains below, sequenced in a study of identical twins. TCRdb fed the 5' RACE reads into MiXCR, producing one record per CDR3 protein. The sample shows roughly 690,000 distinct CDR3 sequences, 21% of them seen only once. Another study also made use of these data, one on T cells expressing NK-cell markers.

Sequencing used PBMCs. These receptors were taken from a woman in her late teens or twenties in good health.

The chain recombines TRBV3-1 with TRBJ2-5; 7 positions agree with TRBD1. Unmatched junction bases numbered 18, after V lost 4 bases and J lost 7 bases. The germline V gene has CDR1 LGHDT and CDR2 YNNKEL (reference sequence). This CDR3 has 17 amino acids. The CDR3 reads CASSPTSDRKELWTQYF. The CDR3 nucleotides are TGTGCCAGCAGCCCGACCTCGGACAGGAAGGAACTATGGACCCAGTACTTC.

V and J are TRBV5-6 and TRBJ2-1; tentatively, D is TRBD2 (5 bases). Germline CDR1 is SGHDT and CDR2 is YYEEEE. The CDR3 contains 13 residues. The V gene lost 0 bases and the J gene lost 10 bases, with 11 bases spanning the gap. CDR3 DNA: TGTGCCAGCAGCTTGGGGGGAGTTCTAGAGCAGTTCTTC. Amino acid sequence: CASSLGGVLEQFF.

CDR3 loop: CASQGGYEQYF. As DNA, the CDR3 is TGTGCCAGTCAAGGGGGCTACGAGCAGTACTTC. J is TRBJ2-7 and V is TRBV28; tentative D call: TRBD1 (6 bases). The CDR3 runs 11 residues. Germline CDR1 MDHEN, CDR2 SYDVKM. V lost 9 bases and J lost 3, with 9 bases in between.

The rearrangement links TRBV5-1 to TRBJ2-7; unclear D gene. Germline CDR1 and CDR2: SGHRS and YFSETQ. Trimming took off 3 bases at V and 6 bases at J, with 19 bases between the two ends. The CDR3 runs to 15 residues. The CDR3 region has the DNA TGCGCCAGCAGCTCCTGGATCAGAAGGAAGGGCGAGCAGTACTTC. Its protein product is CASSSWIRRKGEQYF.

This clonotype was picked up a small number of times. The CDR3 DNA sequence: TGTGCCAGCAGTTTGATCGGGCACGAGCAGTACTTC. It yields the protein CASSLIGHEQYF. The chain has TRBV12-3 or TRBV12-4 and TRBJ2-7; unclear D gene. CDR3 length equals 12 residues. V shed 3 bases and J shed 5 bases, with 8 bases lying between them.

The chain combines TRBV20-1 with TRBJ1-4; possible D gene TRBD1, 5 bases. There are 14 residues in the CDR3. Trimming cost V 3 bases and J 8 bases, with 16 bases left between them. CDR1 DFQATT and CDR2 SNEGSKA come from the germline V gene (reference sequence). The CDR3 region is CSASGDYGREKLFF. The DNA for the CDR3 is TGCAGTGCTAGTGGGGACTACGGTCGGGAAAAACTGTTTTTT.

This chain connects TRBV4-2 to TRBJ2-3; 8 bases are shared with TRBD2. CDR1 and CDR2 from the germline V gene are LGHNA and YNFKEQ. The ends lost 0 bases at V and 5 bases at J; junction bases unmatched: 16. CDR3 length: 19 residues. The CDR3 nucleotides are TGTGCCAGCAGCCAAGAAGGGTCACGGGGGGGCCACACTGGAGATACGCAGTATTTT. Its protein product is CASSQEGSRGGHTGDTQYF.

The V and J genes are TRBV5-1 and TRBJ2-3; D may be TRBD2 (5 bases). The V and J ends lost 7 bases and 5 bases respectively, with 17 bases between them. Germline CDR1 reads SGHRS; CDR2 reads YFSETQ. This CDR3 contains 14 residues. The CDR3 sequence: CASGLASGEDTQYF. In nucleotides, the CDR3 is TGCGCCAGCGGGCTAGCTTCGGGTGAAGATACGCAGTATTTT. The entire variable domain, with the rest obtained from reference TRBV5-1 and TRBJ2-3, is as follows: KAGVTQTPRYLIKTRGQQVTLSCSPISGHRSVSWYQQTPGQGLQFLFEYFSETQRNKGNFPGRFSGRQFSNSRSEMNVSTLELGDSALYLCASGLASGEDTQYFGPGTRLTVL.

This clonotype was detected only a few times. The chain links TRBV5-1 to TRBJ1-5; D gene uncertain. CDR3 length: 15 residues. Germline loops: CDR1 SGHRS, CDR2 YFSETQ. V was cut by 0 bases and J by 0 bases, with 7 bases left in between. CDR3 amino acids: CASSLDGYSNQPQHF. The CDR3 nucleotides are TGCGCCAGCAGCTTGGATGGATATAGCAATCAGCCCCAGCATTTT.

The gene calls are TRBV6-5 and TRBJ2-5; D uncertain. Germline CDR1 is MNHEY and CDR2 is SVGAGI. This CDR3 is 14 amino acids long. With 3 bases removed from V and 2 bases from J, the gap between germline ends came to 10 bases. The CDR3 loop is CASSYGLGQETQYF. CDR3 nucleotide sequence: TGTGCCAGCAGTTATGGCCTTGGGCAAGAGACCCAGTACTTC.

In its sample, this clonotype was seen a few times. The rearrangement uses TRBV18 and TRBJ2-3, with unresolved D. The CDR3 contains 16 residues. Germline V gene lookup returns CDR1 KGHSH and CDR2 LQKENI. Trimming stripped 0 bases from V and 0 bases from J, with 10 bases between. CDR3 in DNA: TGTGCCAGCTCACCACCGCCAGGACGGAGCACAGATACGCAGTATTTT. Translated, it gives CASSPPPGRSTDTQYF.

This clonotype was seen repeatedly, ten times or more. Here the CDR3 reads CATSRVGETGTGVAQPQHF. DNA for the CDR3: TGTGCCACCAGCAGAGTGGGGGAAACCGGGACAGGGGTTGCACAGCCCCAGCATTTT. The chain joins TRBV15 to TRBJ1-5; 10 bases line up with TRBD1. This CDR3 is built from 19 residues. Losses at the gene ends were 1 base for V and 7 bases for J; bases not matched to a gene: 16. Germline CDR1 reads LNHNV; CDR2 reads YYDKDF (reference sequence).

There are a few counts of this clonotype. The chain is built from TRBV12-3 or TRBV12-4 and TRBJ1-2; D is perhaps TRBD1 (6 bases). This CDR3 has 14 amino acids. Trimming pared 6 bases from V and 7 bases from J, leaving 18 bases between. CDR3 residues: CASREQGMTGGYTF. In DNA, the CDR3 is TGTGCCAGCAGGGAACAGGGAATGACGGGTGGCTACACCTTC.

This sequence joins TRBV6-5 and TRBJ2-2; the D gene is possibly TRBD1 (6 bases). The CDR3 runs 16 residues. CDR1 and CDR2 from the germline V gene are MNHEY and SVGAGI. V lost 2 bases to trimming and J lost 4 bases, with 14 bases between them. The CDR3 reads CASSYGVTGTTGELFF. The CDR3 DNA reads TGTGCCAGCAGTTACGGCGTTACAGGGACCACCGGGGAGCTGTTTTTT.

CDR3 loop: CASSGALARSTDTQYF. CDR3 nucleotides: TGTGCCAGCAGTGGGGCCCTAGCGAGAAGCACAGATACGCAGTATTTT. The chain uses TRBV12-3 or TRBV12-4 and TRBJ2-3; D perhaps matches TRBD2 (6 bases). The length of the CDR3 is 16 residues. Trimming stripped 5 bases from V and 0 bases from J, with 15 bases between.

This clonotype was observed a few times. This rearrangement joins TRBV4-3 to TRBJ2-3, with D perhaps TRBD1 (5 bases). The CDR3 sequence is 15 residues long. V was clipped by 4 bases and J by 7 bases, with 18 bases between them. Germline V gene lookup returns CDR1 LGHNA and CDR2 YSLEER. CDR3 amino acids: CASSLAGLIGNTQYF. The CDR3 DNA is TGCGCCAGCAGCCTTGCAGGGCTTATCGGAAATACGCAGTATTTT.

There are a few counts of this clonotype. The rearrangement uses TRBV6-5 and TRBJ2-1, with D possibly TRBD2 on 5 matching bases. The CDR3 spans 15 residues. In germline, CDR1 is MNHEY, CDR2 SVGAGI. V was trimmed by 0 bases and J by 5 bases, leaving 11 bases between them. The CDR3 DNA follows: TGTGCCAGCAGTTACTCCCGACTAACGAACAATGAGCAGTTCTTC. Translation gives CASSYSRLTNNEQFF.

CDR3 nucleotide sequence: TGTGCCAGCAGTGGGACAGGGGGTTTTCGGTATGAGCAGTTCTTC. The encoded protein is CASSGTGGFRYEQFF. The chain has TRBV6-1 and TRBJ2-1, with 10 bases aligning to TRBD1. Germline CDR1 and CDR2: MNHNS and SASEGT. V lost 4 bases, J lost 8 bases, and 8 bases stayed unmatched. CDR3 size: 15 residues.

This clonotype was seen only a few times. The chain recombines TRBV7-2 with TRBJ2-7, with D possibly being TRBD2 (5 bases). This CDR3 contains 14 residues. V was clipped by 5 bases and J by 3 bases, with 14 bases between them. CDR1 is SGHTA and CDR2 is FQGNSA in the germline V gene. DNA of the CDR3: TGTGCCAGCAGCCGAACGCTAGCAGTCTACGAGCAGTACTTC. Protein sequence: CASSRTLAVYEQYF.

This clonotype was observed a few times. The V gene is TRBV5-6, the J gene TRBJ2-2; TRBD2 might be the D (7 bases). The CDR3 has 17 residues. Germline assignment: CDR1 SGHDT and CDR2 YYEEEE. V dropped 5 bases and J dropped 6 bases, with 23 bases sitting between them. Written as DNA, the CDR3 is TGTGCCAGCAGTAAGCGCCGGGGGGCGGGGAGTCCCGGGGAGCTGTTTTTT. This translates into CASSKRRGAGSPGELFF.

This chain links TRBV12-3 or TRBV12-4 with TRBJ2-2; 12 bases line up with TRBD2. This CDR3 has 15 amino acids. The J segment lost 5 bases and the V segment lost 6 bases, leaving 4 bases of the junction unmatched. CDR3 loop: CASSIGTSGTGELFF. In DNA form, the CDR3 reads TGTGCCAGCAGCATCGGGACTAGCGGGACCGGGGAGCTGTTTTTT.